One sample yielded the 24 T cell receptor beta chains listed below, sequenced in a study of shared clonotypes between healthy human individuals. The table came from immunoSEQ multiplex PCR; TCRdb's copy has only in-frame clones and leaves some out. The table includes hundreds of thousands of clones, about 92% detected once. Naive-designated CD8 cells lacked CD45RO, were positively enriched for CCR7, and omitted terminally differentiated effector memory CD45RA+ cells. The sequencing input was naive CD8+ T cells sorted from blood. These receptors originate from a man aged 25-40 years in good health.

V usage is TRBV6-1 and J usage is TRBJ2-3, with 15 bases identical to TRBD2. Germline V CDR1 and CDR2: MNHNS, SASEGT. Losses at the gene ends were 3 bases for V and 6 bases for J; bases not matched to a gene: 16. The CDR3 is 20 amino acids. As DNA, the CDR3 is TGTGCCAGCAGTGACCCGGGACTAGCGGGAGGCTCAGGGGGTATTGATACGCAGTATTTT. Its translation is CASSDPGLAGGSGGIDTQYF.

The V call is TRBV6-4, the J call TRBJ2-1, with 11 bases aligning to TRBD2. CDR3 size: 15 residues. The V gene end was trimmed by 0 bases and the J gene end by 10 bases; junction bases not matched to a gene: 5. CDR1 is MRHNA and CDR2 is SNTAGT in the germline V gene. CDR3 sequence: CASSDSIVAGGEQFF. The CDR3 bases are TGTGCCAGCAGTGACTCAATTGTAGCGGGAGGGGAGCAGTTCTTC.

Concerning this clone itself: The identical CDR3 is also encoded by other nucleotide sequences in the sample. The V call is TRBV7-9, the J call TRBJ1-1; D uncertain. The germline V and J ends were trimmed by 1 base and 6 bases, with 6 bases remaining between them. CDR3 size: 12 residues. Germline V gene lookup returns CDR1 SEHNR and CDR2 FQNEAQ (reference sequence). As DNA, the CDR3 is TGTGCCAGCAGCTTAGGTACGCCTGAAGCTTTCTTT. Translation gives CASSLGTPEAFF. The variable domain in full, with the rest retrieved from reference TRBV7-9 and TRBJ1-1, is DTGVSQNPRHKITKRGQNVTFRCDPISEHNRLYWYRQTLGQGPEFLTYFQNEAQLEKSRLLSDRFSAERPKGSFSTLEIQRTEQGDSAMYLCASSLGTPEAFFGQGTRLTVV.

This chain joins TRBV5-1 and TRBJ2-3; 9 bases are a match to TRBD2. The length of the CDR3 is 18 residues. CDR1 and CDR2 from the germline V gene are SGHRS and YFSETQ. The trim removed 4 bases at V and 2 bases at J, leaving 14 bases unmatched. CDR3 coding DNA: TGCGCCAGCAGCCTGGAGGTGCGACTAGCGGAATACACAGATACGCAGTATTTT. It encodes CASSLEVRLAEYTDTQYF.

V usage is TRBV4-2 and J usage is TRBJ1-3; TRBD1 aligns across 7 bases. Looked up from germline, CDR1 is LGHNA and CDR2 is YNFKEQ. The CDR3 runs to 18 residues. V dropped 4 bases and J dropped 0; count of bases not matched to a gene: 12. CDR3 loop: CASSPRDRAPYSGNTIYF. In nucleotides, the CDR3 is TGTGCCAGCAGCCCCCGGGACAGAGCCCCATACTCTGGAAACACCATATATTTT.

This chain joins TRBV28 and TRBJ1-1; D is ambiguous. Trimming removed 3 bases from V and 3 bases from J, with 11 bases in between. Germline V CDR1 and CDR2: MDHEN, SYDVKM. This CDR3 is built from 14 residues. As DNA, the CDR3 is TGTGCCAGCAGTTTGTCGATCAAATACACTGAAGCTTTCTTT. This translates into CASSLSIKYTEAFF.

The V call is TRBV11-2, the J call TRBJ2-6; D call uncertain. There are 18 residues in the CDR3. Per the germline V gene, CDR1 is SGHAT and CDR2 is FQNNGV. V was pared by 1 base and J by 0 bases, with 13 bases between. The CDR3 sequence: CASSLVVDRPSGANVLTF. The DNA for the CDR3 is TGTGCCAGCAGCTTAGTTGTGGACCGTCCCTCTGGGGCCAACGTCCTGACTTTC. The variable domain in full, completed from reference TRBV11-2 and TRBJ2-6, reads EAGVAQSPRYKIIEKRQSVAFWCNPISGHATLYWYQQILGQGPKLLIQFQNNGVVDDSQLPKDRFSAERLKGVDSTLKIQPAKLEDSAVYLCASSLVVDRPSGANVLTFGAGSRLTVL.

The chain employs TRBV10-3 and TRBJ1-1; TRBD1 agrees at 8 bases. This CDR3 is 15 amino acids long. The ends lost 2 bases at V and 1 base at J; junction bases unmatched: 3. CDR1 and CDR2 (germline): ENHRY, SYGVKD. The CDR3 coding sequence is TGTGCCATCAGTGAGGCTGACAGGGGGAACACTGAAGCTTTCTTT. It specifies CAISEADRGNTEAFF.

V and J are TRBV29-1 and TRBJ2-1; 10 bases align to TRBD2. CDR1 SQVTM and CDR2 ANQGSEA come from the germline V gene. J was trimmed by 8 bases and V by 6 bases; bases with no gene match: 7. The CDR3 length is 13 residues. The CDR3: CSVSGRAIHEQFF. For the CDR3, the DNA is TGCAGCGTGAGCGGGAGGGCCATACATGAGCAGTTCTTC.

The V gene is TRBV19, the J gene TRBJ1-5; weak D call: TRBD1 (5 bases). The CDR3 runs 16 residues. Germline CDR1 reads LNHDA; CDR2 reads SQIVND (reference sequence). V was shortened by 5 bases and J by 0 bases, with 14 bases between the two germline ends. The CDR3 nucleotides are TGTGCCAGTAGTTTTTTTGGGGGTGTTAGCAATCAGCCCCAGCATTTT. It specifies CASSFFGGVSNQPQHF.

Only a few counts were recorded for this clone. The V call is TRBV28, the J call TRBJ1-1; 9 positions match TRBD1. The CDR3 covers 17 residues. The germline V gene encodes CDR1 MDHEN and CDR2 SYDVKM. The V segment lost 6 bases and the J segment 0 bases; nucleotides outside the gene matches: 11. CDR3 nucleotides: TGTGCCAGCAGCTACCTGATACAGGGGGCAATGAACACTGAAGCTTTCTTT. It translates to CASSYLIQGAMNTEAFF.

This chain links TRBV7-2 with TRBJ2-1; 13 bases agree with TRBD2. Germline trimming cut 4 bases from V and 9 bases from J; bases unmatched to any gene: 3. This CDR3 is 14 amino acids long. Germline CDR1 reads SGHTA; CDR2 reads FQGNSA. CDR3 region: CASSWTSGSGEQFF. Here the CDR3 DNA reads TGTGCCAGCAGCTGGACTAGCGGGAGTGGTGAGCAGTTCTTC. Supplemented by reference TRBV7-2 and TRBJ2-1, the full variable domain reads GAGVSQSPSNKVTEKGKDVELRCDPISGHTALYWYRQSLGQGLEFLIYFQGNSAPDKSGLPSDRFSAERTGGSVSTLTIQRTQQEDSAVYLCASSWTSGSGEQFFGPGTRLTVL.

The table lists this clone with a count of one. The CDR3 is CASSEGGRAFDEQFF. CDR3 bases: TGTGCCAGCAGTGAAGGCGGGAGGGCCTTCGATGAGCAGTTCTTC. The rearrangement links TRBV6-4 to TRBJ2-1; the match to TRBD2 covers 9 bases. This CDR3 contains 15 residues. Germline V lookup: CDR1 MRHNA, CDR2 SNTAGT. J lost 8 bases, V lost 3 bases, and 8 bases had no gene match.

This chain uses TRBV27 with TRBJ2-7; tentatively, D is TRBD1 or TRBD2 (6 bases each). Germline values: CDR1 MNHEY, CDR2 SMNVEV (reference sequence). The CDR3 covers 16 residues. V was shortened by 2 bases and J by 2 bases, with 16 bases between the two germline ends. CDR3 amino acids: CASSLTGARTPYEQYF. The CDR3 coding sequence is TGTGCCAGCAGTTTAACGGGGGCTCGAACCCCCTACGAGCAGTACTTC.

The gene calls are TRBV7-7 and TRBJ2-2, with D maybe TRBD1 (6 bases). Germline V gene sequence: CDR1 SSHAT, CDR2 FNYEAQ (reference sequence). Trimming stripped 5 bases from V and 4 bases from J, with 14 bases between. The CDR3 totals 15 residues. In DNA form, the CDR3 reads TGTGCCAGCAGCACCCTTCCCAGGGGCACCGGGGAGCTGTTTTTT. Translation: CASSTLPRGTGELFF.

The genes are TRBV10-1 and TRBJ2-7, with 11 nucleotides matching TRBD2. The CDR3 spans 15 residues. V was clipped by 5 bases and J by 5 bases; unmatched bases: 8. The germline V gene has CDR1 WNHNN and CDR2 SYGVQD (reference sequence). CDR3 loop: CASSFTSGSTHEQYF. The DNA of the CDR3 is TGCGCCAGCAGTTTTACTAGCGGGAGTACCCACGAGCAGTACTTC.

V and J are TRBV28 and TRBJ1-5; 7 bases line up with TRBD1. The CDR3 loop spans 17 amino acids. V trimming: 5 bases; J trimming: 0 bases; junction bases outside the gene matches: 10. Germline CDR1 and CDR2: MDHEN and SYDVKM. This CDR3 is CASSGIGTERSNQPQHF. CDR3 sequence (DNA): TGTGCCAGCAGTGGCATCGGGACAGAACGTAGCAATCAGCCCCAGCATTTT.

The sample holds one count of this clone. V usage is TRBV7-2 and J usage is TRBJ2-5, with D possibly matching TRBD2 (5 bases). Germline CDR1 is SGHTA and CDR2 is FQGNSA. CDR3 length equals 15 residues. The V and J ends lost 5 bases and 4 bases respectively, with 17 bases between them. The CDR3 sequence is CASSRIGRLRETQYF. DNA for the CDR3: TGTGCCAGCAGCCGGATTGGGCGACTAAGAGAGACCCAGTACTTC.

This clone was recorded once. This rearrangement joins TRBV15 to TRBJ1-5; 8 bases align to TRBD1. The germline gives CDR1 LNHNV, CDR2 YYDKDF (reference sequence). Germline trimming cut 0 bases from V and 7 bases from J; bases unmatched to any gene: 5. This CDR3 has 15 residues. CDR3 protein: CATSRDGQGGQPQHF. The CDR3 region has the DNA TGTGCCACCAGCAGAGATGGACAGGGAGGCCAGCCCCAGCATTTT.

This clone has a single count. The J gene is TRBJ2-1, the V gene TRBV29-1, with 12 bases matching TRBD2. This CDR3 has 17 amino acids. V lost 4 bases and J lost 0; bases outside the gene matches: 7. The germline gives CDR1 SQVTM, CDR2 ANQGSEA. The CDR3, as DNA: TGCAGCGTTGTCGGGACTAGCGGGTTGAGCTCCTACAATGAGCAGTTCTTC. Its translation: CSVVGTSGLSSYNEQFF.

The CDR3 DNA sequence: TGCAGCGTTGAAGGTCCGGGATACGAGCAGTACTTC. It specifies CSVEGPGYEQYF. This rearrangement joins TRBV29-1 to TRBJ2-7; D may be TRBD2 (5 bases). Germline CDR1 SQVTM, CDR2 ANQGSEA. The CDR3 contains 12 residues. The V gene lost 1 base and the J gene lost 4 bases, with 8 bases spanning the gap.

This chain uses TRBV28 with TRBJ1-1; D remains unclear. CDR1 and CDR2 (germline): MDHEN, SYDVKM. Trimming removed 4 bases at V and 0 bases at J, with 3 bases between. The CDR3 has 12 residues. DNA of the CDR3: TGTGCCAGCAGTTACCTGAACACTGAAGCTTTCTTT. Its protein product is CASSYLNTEAFF.

This chain connects TRBV28 to TRBJ2-7; 11 bases are a match to TRBD2. The germline CDR1 and CDR2 sequences are MDHEN and SYDVKM. The CDR3 extends over 17 amino acids. The J segment lost 4 bases and the V segment lost 8 bases, leaving 16 bases of the junction unmatched. The CDR3 DNA reads TGTGCCAGCGAGGGGCTAGCGGGAGGTAAGGGCCCATACGAGCAGTACTTC. This translates into CASEGLAGGKGPYEQYF.

The chain uses TRBV4-1 and TRBJ2-7; D is unresolved. This CDR3 is 14 amino acids long. In germline, CDR1 is MGHRA, CDR2 YSYEKL. V lost 1 base, J lost 3 bases, and 10 bases lay in between. The CDR3: CASSQVQGLYEQYF. Written as DNA, the CDR3 is TGCGCCAGCAGCCAAGTTCAAGGGCTCTACGAGCAGTACTTC.